A selection of T cell receptor beta chains follows, all from one sample in a study of blood T cell repertoires in COVID-19. Measured with immunoSEQ multiplex PCR; TCRdb has only the in-frame clones, and not every one. The table lists 230,000 or so clones, about 88% of them singletons. Sequenced material: PBMCs or T cells enriched from blood (not recorded which). All receptors derive from a woman in her 50s who had been exposed to COVID-19. Both conserved end residues are part of each CDR3. Fields, in order: V gene, J gene, CDR3 protein.

TRBV19,TRBJ1-3,CASSLAHGNTIYF
TRBV9,TRBJ1-2,CASSATWDSSYGYTF
TRBV27,TRBJ2-2,CASHQGASNTGELFF
TRBV18,TRBJ2-5,CASSEQETQYF
TRBV10-2,TRBJ1-2,CASTGDRNYGYTF
TRBV29-1,TRBJ1-5,CSVRGGPNQPQHF
TRBV13,TRBJ2-7,CASSLGDRVRYF
TRBV29-1,TRBJ1-2,CSVTGGKSYGYTF
TRBV2,TRBJ2-2,CASSGTDTGELFF
TRBV19,TRBJ1-5,CASSIRTGVGQPQHF
TRBV6-2/TRBV6-3,TRBJ1-1,CASSYYRVTGLNTEAFF
TRBV10-3,TRBJ1-5,CAISENSGMGNQPQHF
TRBV12-3/TRBV12-4,TRBJ2-2,CASSHHGTGELFF
TRBV5-4,TRBJ2-2,CATHTGVGTGELFF
TRBV6-1,TRBJ1-2,CASSEITTNYGYTF
TRBV7-2,TRBJ2-5,CASSLRTSGGARQETQYF
TRBV3-1/TRBV3-2,TRBJ2-7,CASSPRDRVGYEQYF
TRBV5-1,TRBJ2-1,CASSLEGTRSSNEQFF
TRBV4-2,TRBJ2-2,CASSQESRSRDYGNTGELFF
TRBV9,TRBJ2-5,CASSTRDFQETQYF
TRBV6-5,TRBJ1-2,CASRADRVARGGYTF
TRBV11-2,TRBJ2-7,CASSLDGRGFREQYF
TRBV7-9,TRBJ2-3,CASSLVTGVADTQYF
TRBV5-6,TRBJ1-4,CASSSQDSPNEKLFF
TRBV5-1,TRBJ2-7,CASSLRTGGDEQYF
TRBV18,TRBJ1-1,CASSPGGHMNTEAFF
TRBV28,TRBJ2-3,CASSTDRTQYF
TRBV10-3,TRBJ1-1,CAISESTGNTEAFF
TRBV6-6,TRBJ1-2,CASSPGQTNYGYTF
TRBV4-2,TRBJ1-2,CASSQEASGNTNYGYTF
TRBV24-1,TRBJ2-1,CATSDRTGKINEQFF
TRBV7-9,TRBJ1-1,CASSLGSEAFF
TRBV19,TRBJ1-2,CAGSIGANYGYTF
TRBV12-3/TRBV12-4,TRBJ1-5,CASSLGGAQPQHF
TRBV28,TRBJ1-1,CASSLGGRGDVEAFF
TRBV19,TRBJ1-1,CASSILTRSEAFF
TRBV12-3/TRBV12-4,TRBJ1-2,CASSLTGAYGYTF
TRBV7-9,TRBJ2-1,CASSSGTGDNEQFF
TRBV10-2,TRBJ1-6,CASSESLRDIDNSPLHF
TRBV15,TRBJ2-1,CATSRNSGTSQGNEQFF
TRBV11-2,TRBJ1-6,CASSFRGQGLSPLHF
TRBV19,TRBJ2-3,CASTQGAKDTQYF
TRBV2,TRBJ2-2,CASSDLQPGMNTGELFF